This T cell receptor beta chain stems from a study of regulatory T cells in long-lasting Graves disease. The CDR3 is made up of 15 amino acids. Germline lookup yields CDR1 SGHAT and CDR2 FQNNGV. Germline trimming cut 0 bases from V and 2 bases from J; bases unmatched to any gene: 3. Arm-PCR of CDR3 regions with iRepertoire HTBI primers generated TCR beta libraries. TCRdb independently ran MiXCR on the multiplex PCR reads; one entry per CDR3 protein. The sample has hundreds of thousands of distinct CDR3 sequences; over 15% are singletons. Time point specified: newly diagnosed GD, antithyroid drugs for less than 3 months. From RNA extracted from PBMCs, the TCR library was made. This same sample was also taken into another study, of T cells in Graves' hyperthyroidism and ophthalmopathy. In that study: Blood samples included most of the expanded thyroid clonotypes exceeding 0.001.

Sequencing was performed on peripheral blood mononuclear cells (PBMCs), taken at new diagnosis, from a patient treated with antithyroid drugs. The chain combines TRBV11-2 with TRBJ2-7; 8 bases are a match to TRBD1. This clonotype originated in a woman in her 30s with Graves disease. CDR3 loop: CASSLDGQGAYEQYF. CDR3 nucleotides: TGTGCCAGCAGCTTAGATGGACAGGGTGCCTACGAGCAGTACTTC.